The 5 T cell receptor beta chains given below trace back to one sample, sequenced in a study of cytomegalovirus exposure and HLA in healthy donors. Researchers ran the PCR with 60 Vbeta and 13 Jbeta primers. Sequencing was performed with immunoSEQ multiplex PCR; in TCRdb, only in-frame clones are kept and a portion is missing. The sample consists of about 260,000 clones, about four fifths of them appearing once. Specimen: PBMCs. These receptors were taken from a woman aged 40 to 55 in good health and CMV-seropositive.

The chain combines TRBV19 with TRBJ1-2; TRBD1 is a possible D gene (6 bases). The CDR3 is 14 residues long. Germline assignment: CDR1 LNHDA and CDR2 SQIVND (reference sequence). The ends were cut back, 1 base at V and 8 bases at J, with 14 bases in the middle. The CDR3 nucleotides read TGTGCCAGTAGTATAGGCCGGGACACAGGGGGCTACACCTTC. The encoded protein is CASSIGRDTGGYTF.

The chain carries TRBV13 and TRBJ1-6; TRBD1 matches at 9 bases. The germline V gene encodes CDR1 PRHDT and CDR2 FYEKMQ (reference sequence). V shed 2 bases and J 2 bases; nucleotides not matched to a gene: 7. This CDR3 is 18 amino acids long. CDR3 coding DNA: TGTGCCAGCAGCTTAAACAGGGGGCAGGGACCCTATAATTCACCCCTCCACTTT. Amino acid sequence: CASSLNRGQGPYNSPLHF.

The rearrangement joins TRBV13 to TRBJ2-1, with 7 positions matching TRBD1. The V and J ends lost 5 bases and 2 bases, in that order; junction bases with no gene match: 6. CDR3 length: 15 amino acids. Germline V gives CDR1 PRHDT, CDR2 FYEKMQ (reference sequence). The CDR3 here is CASSDQGQAYNEQFF. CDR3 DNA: TGTGCCAGCAGCGACCAAGGACAGGCCTACAATGAGCAGTTCTTC. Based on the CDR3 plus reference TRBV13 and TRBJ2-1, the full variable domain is AAGVIQSPRHLIKEKRETATLKCYPIPRHDTVYWYQQGPGQDPQFLISFYEKMQSDKGSIPDRFSAQQFSDYHSELNMSSLELGDSALYFCASSDQGQAYNEQFFGPGTRLTVL.

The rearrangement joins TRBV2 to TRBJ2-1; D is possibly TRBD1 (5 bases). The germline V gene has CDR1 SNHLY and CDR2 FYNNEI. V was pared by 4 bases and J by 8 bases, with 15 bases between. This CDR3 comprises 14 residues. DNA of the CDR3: TGTGCCAGCAGTGGACAGCAGGGCCTCCATGAGCAGTTCTTC. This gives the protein CASSGQQGLHEQFF.

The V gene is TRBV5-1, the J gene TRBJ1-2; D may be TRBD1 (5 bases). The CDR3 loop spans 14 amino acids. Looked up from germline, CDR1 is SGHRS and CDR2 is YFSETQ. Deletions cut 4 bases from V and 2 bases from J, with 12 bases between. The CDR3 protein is CASSPIPGNYGYTF. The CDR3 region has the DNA TGCGCCAGCAGCCCAATCCCAGGGAACTATGGCTACACCTTC.